This T cell receptor beta chain was captured in a study of identical twins. Broader study findings: It was possible that invariant MAIT and iNKT cells partly confounded the zero-insertion analyses.

A note on this clonotype: The antigen is unknown.

A template switching step contributed a universal primer site, while unique molecular identifiers were present in the cDNA. TCRdb called the 5' RACE reads again in MiXCR, with one record for every CDR3 protein. The sample lists about 530,000 distinct CDR3 sequences, 20% to 25% occurring once. CDR1 and CDR2 (germline): SGHVS, FNYEAQ. The CDR3 consists of 15 residues. The V and J ends lost 2 bases and 4 bases respectively, with 13 bases between them. These sequences were also reported in another study, on yellow fever vaccine responses in identical twins.

The chain links TRBV7-6 to TRBJ2-3; no firm D call. The source material was CD4+ T cells sorted from blood. This receptor was obtained from a woman between 18 and 29 years old in good health. The CDR3 protein is CASSLPSWYSDTQYF. The CDR3 DNA follows: TGTGCCAGCAGCTTACCCAGTTGGTATTCAGATACGCAGTATTTT.